This TCR beta chain emerged from a study of response to subunit inactivated influenza vaccine. V shed 7 bases and J 1 base; nucleotides not matched to a gene: 8. Germline assignment: CDR1 KGHDR and CDR2 SFDVKD. CDR3 length: 16 residues. TCRdb re-called the RT-PCR reads with MiXCR, one entry per CDR3 protein. The sample has over 650,000 distinct CDR3 sequences; under 20% are singletons. The sample consisted of PBMCs from blood, taken 5 days after vaccination. The rearrangement joins TRBV24-1 to TRBJ2-2, with 7 bases aligning to TRBD1. The clonotype was recovered from a man aged 50 to 59 who received an inactivated influenza vaccine. The CDR3 loop reads CATSTTGPLNTGELFF. In DNA form, the CDR3 reads TGTGCCACCAGCACGACAGGGCCTCTGAACACCGGGGAGCTGTTTTTT.